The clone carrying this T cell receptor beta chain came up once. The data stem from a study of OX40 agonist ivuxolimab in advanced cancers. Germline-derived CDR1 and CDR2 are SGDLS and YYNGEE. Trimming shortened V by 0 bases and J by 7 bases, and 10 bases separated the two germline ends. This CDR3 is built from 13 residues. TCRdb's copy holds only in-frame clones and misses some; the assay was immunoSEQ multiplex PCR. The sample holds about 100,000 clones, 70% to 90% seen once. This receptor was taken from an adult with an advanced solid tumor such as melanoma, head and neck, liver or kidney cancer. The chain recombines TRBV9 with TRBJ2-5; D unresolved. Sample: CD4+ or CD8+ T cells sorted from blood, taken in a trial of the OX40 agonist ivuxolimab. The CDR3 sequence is CASSVGFKGTQYF. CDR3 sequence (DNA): TGTGCCAGCAGCGTAGGGTTCAAGGGGACCCAGTACTTC.